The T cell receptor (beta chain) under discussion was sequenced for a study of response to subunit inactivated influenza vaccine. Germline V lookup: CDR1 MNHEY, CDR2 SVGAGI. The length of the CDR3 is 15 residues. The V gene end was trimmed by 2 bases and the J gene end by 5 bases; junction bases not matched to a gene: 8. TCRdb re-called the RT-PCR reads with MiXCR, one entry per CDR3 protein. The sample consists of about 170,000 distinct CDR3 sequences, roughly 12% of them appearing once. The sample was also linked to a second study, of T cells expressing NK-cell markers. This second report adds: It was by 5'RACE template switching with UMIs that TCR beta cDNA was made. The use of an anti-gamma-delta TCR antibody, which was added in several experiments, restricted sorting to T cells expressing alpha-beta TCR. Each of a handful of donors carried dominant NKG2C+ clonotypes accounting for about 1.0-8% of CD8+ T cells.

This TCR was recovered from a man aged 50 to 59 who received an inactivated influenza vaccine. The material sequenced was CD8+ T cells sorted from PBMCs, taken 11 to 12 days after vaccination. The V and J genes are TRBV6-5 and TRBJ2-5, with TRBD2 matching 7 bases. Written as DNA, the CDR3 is TGTGCCAGCAGTTACCTGCGGGGACTAATGGAGACCCAGTACTTC. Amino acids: CASSYLRGLMETQYF.